The 21 T cell receptor beta chains below all came from one sample that was sequenced in a study of CD8 T cells in ankylosing spondylitis. TCRdb re-called the 5' RACE reads with MiXCR, one entry per CDR3 protein. The data show about 450,000 distinct CDR3 sequences, roughly a quarter seen once. Study observations and caveats: Characteristic of ankylosing spondylitis blood, it appeared, was a TCR beta motif comprising several highly homologous variants.

Antigens for these TCRs are unknown. Material for sequencing was blood, either unsorted or a sorted T cell fraction (not recorded which). Receptor source: a male donor with ankylosing spondylitis.

This clonotype has more than one count but fewer than ten. The DNA of the CDR3 is TGTGCCAGCAGTTTTGCCAATCAGCCCCAGCATTTT. Its translation: CASSFANQPQHF. The chain links TRBV12-3 or TRBV12-4 to TRBJ1-5; D ambiguous. The CDR3 sequence is 12 residues long. V was trimmed by 3 bases and J by 3 bases, leaving 3 bases between them.

This chain uses TRBV12-3 or TRBV12-4 with TRBJ2-5; 7 positions match TRBD1. V lost 6 bases, J lost 3 bases, and 10 bases stayed unmatched. The CDR3 extends over 15 amino acids. The DNA of the CDR3 is TGTGCCAGCAGACATCTTAAACAGGGGAAAGAGACCCAGTACTTC. Its protein is CASRHLKQGKETQYF.

This clonotype came up a few times. The chain is built from TRBV12-3 or TRBV12-4 and TRBJ2-3; 9 positions agree with TRBD2. J was trimmed by 14 bases and V by 3 bases; bases with no gene match: 9. The CDR3 runs 13 residues. The chain's CDR3 is CASSFLATSGLYF. The CDR3 DNA reads as TGTGCCAGCAGTTTCCTCGCTACTAGCGGGTTGTATTTT.

This clonotype appeared a few times. The CDR3 is CASSLGQVFEQFF. CDR3 nucleotide sequence: TGCGCCAGCAGCTTGGGCCAGGTTTTTGAGCAGTTCTTC. This chain uses TRBV5-1 with TRBJ2-1; no clear D gene. Deletions cut 0 bases from V and 9 bases from J, with 10 bases between. Looked up from germline, CDR1 is SGHRS and CDR2 is YFSETQ. This CDR3 spans 13 amino acids. Combining the CDR3 with reference TRBV5-1 and TRBJ2-1 gives the whole variable domain KAGVTQTPRYLIKTRGQQVTLSCSPISGHRSVSWYQQTPGQGLQFLFEYFSETQRNKGNFPGRFSGRQFSNSRSEMNVSTLELGDSALYLCASSLGQVFEQFFGPGTRLTVL.

This rearrangement joins TRBV20-1 to TRBJ2-5; D not resolved. The CDR3 covers 10 residues. V was trimmed by 3 bases and J by 11 bases, leaving 10 bases between them. The germline CDR1 and CDR2 sequences are DFQATT and SNEGSKA (reference sequence). CDR3 in DNA: TGCAGTGCTAGTAACCGGAATCAGTACTTC. This codes for CSASNRNQYF.

The chain uses TRBV5-5 and TRBJ2-5, with 9 bases aligning to TRBD2. Germline V gives CDR1 SGHKS, CDR2 YYEKEE (reference sequence). The CDR3 runs to 17 residues. Trimming at V came to 4 bases and at J to 2 bases, leaving 12 bases not matched to a gene. The CDR3 sequence: CASSTPRRLAEQETQYF. In DNA form, the CDR3 reads TGTGCCAGCAGCACCCCCCGACGACTAGCGGAGCAAGAGACCCAGTACTTC.

This clonotype was counted only a few times. This chain connects TRBV4-2 to TRBJ2-7; D is unclear. Germline CDR1 is LGHNA and CDR2 is YNFKEQ. The CDR3 is made up of 13 amino acids. Trimming removed 0 bases from V and 3 bases from J, with 6 bases in between. The CDR3 sequence: CASSQEVSYEQYV. The CDR3 region has the DNA TGTGCCAGCAGCCAAGAGGTCAGCTACGAGCAGTACGTC.

The V and J genes are TRBV20-1 and TRBJ2-5, with D uncertain. V was pared by 3 bases and J by 5 bases, with 4 bases between. The CDR3 totals 10 residues. CDR1 DFQATT and CDR2 SNEGSKA come from the germline V gene (reference sequence). CDR3 coding DNA: TGCAGTGCTAGTATGGAGACCCAGTACTTC. Its protein product is CSASMETQYF.

The chain combines TRBV6-4 with TRBJ1-1; no reliable D call. Germline loops: CDR1 MRHNA, CDR2 SNTAGT. The CDR3 consists of 14 residues. Trimming pared 0 bases from V and 1 base from J, leaving 6 bases between. CDR3 DNA: TGTGCCAGCAGTGACTCGAATCGGAACACTGAAGCTTTCTTT. Amino acids: CASSDSNRNTEAFF.

There are a few counts of this clonotype. The V gene is TRBV5-1, the J gene TRBJ2-5, with unresolved D. Trimming stripped 0 bases from V and 2 bases from J, with 17 bases between. The V gene's germline CDR1 is SGHRS and CDR2 YFSETQ. The CDR3 loop spans 17 amino acids. The CDR3 spells CASSLAGLTRPQETQYF. The CDR3 DNA reads TGCGCCAGCAGCTTGGCCGGTCTGACGAGACCTCAAGAGACCCAGTACTTC.

A few counts support this clonotype. This chain uses TRBV12-3 or TRBV12-4 with TRBJ1-5, with 8 bases fitting TRBD1. This CDR3 is built from 15 residues. V was pared by 2 bases and J by 6 bases, with 6 bases of the junction left unmatched. The CDR3 spells CASSLLDREGQPQHF. The CDR3 bases are TGTGCCAGCAGTTTATTGGACAGGGAGGGTCAGCCCCAGCATTTT.

This clonotype was picked up many times. The chain couples TRBV20-1 to TRBJ2-3, with D perhaps matching TRBD2 (6 bases). The CDR3 has 12 residues. With 3 bases removed from V and 7 bases from J, the gap between germline ends came to 11 bases. Germline values: CDR1 DFQATT, CDR2 SNEGSKA (reference sequence). CDR3 nucleotides: TGCAGTGCTAGCGGGAGATACCATACGCAGTATTTT. It specifies CSASGRYHTQYF.

V gene TRBV11-3 combines with J gene TRBJ2-1; the D is unclear. The germline CDR1 and CDR2 sequences are SGHNT and YENEEA. Trimming took off 2 bases at V and 5 bases at J, with 10 bases between the two ends. The CDR3 has 14 amino acids. The chain's CDR3 is CASSLMPSNNEQFF. DNA of the CDR3: TGTGCCAGCAGCTTAATGCCTTCTAACAATGAGCAGTTCTTC.

This chain uses TRBV10-3 with TRBJ1-5; no clear D gene. The CDR3 spans 15 residues. Trimming shortened V by 2 bases and J by 6 bases, and 14 bases separated the two germline ends. In germline, CDR1 is ENHRY, CDR2 SYGVKD. The CDR3 region has the DNA TGTGCCATCAGTGAGCATGGAGGGTACGGTCAGCCCCAGCATTTT. It is translated as CAISEHGGYGQPQHF.

The genes are TRBV18 and TRBJ1-2; no reliable D call. Trimming cost V 2 bases and J 2 bases, with 15 bases left between them. Germline assignment: CDR1 KGHSH and CDR2 LQKENI. The CDR3 extends over 16 amino acids. The CDR3 region is CASSPASARGNYGYTF. The CDR3 coding sequence is TGTGCCAGCTCACCAGCCTCCGCTCGCGGAAACTATGGCTACACCTTC.

This clonotype has ten or more counts. The chain couples TRBV6-6 to TRBJ2-3; no clear D. Trimming removed 8 bases at V and 0 bases at J, with 3 bases between. CDR3 length: 11 residues. Germline-derived CDR1 and CDR2 are MNHNY and SVGAGI (reference sequence). The CDR3 reads CASGSTDTQYF. CDR3 nucleotides: TGTGCCAGCGGGAGCACAGATACGCAGTATTTT.

This clonotype occurred a few times. This chain uses TRBV25-1 with TRBJ2-1, with D perhaps given as TRBD1 or TRBD2 (5 bases each). The V gene lost 6 bases and the J gene lost 7 bases, with 13 bases spanning the gap. From germline, CDR1 is MGHDK and CDR2 SYGVNS. CDR3 length: 13 amino acids. The CDR3 here is CASRLGAVNEQFF. DNA of the CDR3: TGTGCCAGCAGACTAGGGGCTGTGAATGAGCAGTTCTTC.

CDR3 nucleotides: TGCGCCAGCAGCTTGGGACAGGGAGTAAGAGAGACCCAGTACTTC. As protein: CASSLGQGVRETQYF. The V call is TRBV5-1, the J call TRBJ2-5; 7 nucleotides match TRBD1. Germline V gives CDR1 SGHRS, CDR2 YFSETQ. V gave up 0 bases and J gave up 4 bases; unmatched junction bases: 6. This CDR3 is built from 15 residues.

The genes are TRBV12-3 or TRBV12-4 and TRBJ1-4, with a possible D match to TRBD1 (6 bases). The CDR3 spans 15 residues. With 5 bases removed from V and 4 bases from J, the gap between germline ends came to 14 bases. The CDR3 protein is CASSHSGQDNEKLFF. In DNA form, the CDR3 reads TGTGCCAGCAGTCATTCGGGACAAGATAATGAAAAACTGTTTTTT.

The chain uses TRBV20-1 and TRBJ2-4; D remains unclear. From germline, CDR1 is DFQATT and CDR2 SNEGSKA (reference sequence). Between the trimmed V and J ends, which lost 3 bases and 5 bases, there was a span of 5 bases. The CDR3 totals 11 residues. The CDR3 here is CSASWENIQYF. The CDR3 bases are TGCAGTGCTAGTTGGGAAAACATTCAGTACTTC.

In its sample, this clonotype was seen a few times. This chain links TRBV20-1 with TRBJ2-5; the D is unclear. Germline-derived CDR1 and CDR2 are DFQATT and SNEGSKA (reference sequence). V was shortened by 0 bases and J by 5 bases, with 13 bases between the two germline ends. The CDR3 is 14 residues long. CDR3 amino acids: CSARDSGQMETQYF. The DNA of the CDR3 is TGCAGTGCTAGAGACTCCGGCCAAATGGAGACCCAGTACTTC.